This T cell receptor beta chain was found in a study of blood T cell repertoires in COVID-19. Study as a whole: COVID-19 samples collected from the United States, Italy and Spain covered acute and convalescent phases. The analysed material was cDNA or gDNA that came from T cells, B-cell-depleted T cells, or PBMCs.

Source study methods: The assay estimated nucleated cells by amplifying reference gene primers. Here immunoSEQ multiplex PCR was the method, and the copy in TCRdb shows in-frame clones only, minus some. That table supplies the V and J calls and clone size; D and trimming were determined from the DNA. The sample includes 150,000 to 200,000 clones, approximately 86% of them seen just once. The CDR3 sequence is 14 residues long. CDR1 and CDR2 from the germline V gene are SGHRS and YFSETQ. Trimming removed 0 bases at V and 2 bases at J, with 8 bases between. This clone occurred once. This clonotype originated in a middle-aged man with active or convalescent COVID-19. The sample comprised peripheral blood. The rearrangement uses TRBV5-1 and TRBJ2-5; possibly TRBD1 for D (5 bases). The CDR3 DNA reads as TGCGCCAGCAGCTTGGCCCCAGGGCAAGAGACCCAGTACTTC. Amino acids: CASSLAPGQETQYF.